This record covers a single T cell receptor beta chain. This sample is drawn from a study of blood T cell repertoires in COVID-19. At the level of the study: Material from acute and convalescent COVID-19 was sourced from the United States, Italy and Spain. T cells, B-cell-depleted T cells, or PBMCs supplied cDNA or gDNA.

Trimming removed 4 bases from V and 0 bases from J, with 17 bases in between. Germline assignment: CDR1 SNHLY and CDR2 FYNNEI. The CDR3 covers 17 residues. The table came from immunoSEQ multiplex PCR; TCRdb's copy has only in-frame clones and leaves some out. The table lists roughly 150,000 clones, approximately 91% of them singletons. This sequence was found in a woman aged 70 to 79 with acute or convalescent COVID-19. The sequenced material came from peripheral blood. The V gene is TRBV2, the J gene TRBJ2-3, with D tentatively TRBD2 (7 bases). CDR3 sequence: CASSGKRGHSSTDTQYF. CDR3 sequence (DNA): TGTGCCAGCAGTGGGAAGCGGGGACATTCTAGCACAGATACGCAGTATTTT.